These 8 T cell receptor beta chains came from one sample sequenced in a study of T cell clonotyping in hematopoietic cell transplantation. Produced via immunoSEQ multiplex PCR; TCRdb's table is partial and in-frame only. The table lists 15,000 to 20,000 clones, approximately 91% of them singletons. The sample consisted of peripheral blood mononuclear cells. Receptor source: a man aged 35 to 55 in good health. Some clones in this sample may be carry-over from other donors' samples.

The CDR3 loop is CASSLGGQEYEQYF. CDR3 in DNA: TGTGCCAGCAGCTTAGGTGGACAAGAATACGAGCAGTACTTC. The rearrangement joins TRBV11-3 to TRBJ2-7; D might be TRBD1 (5 bases). CDR1 SGHNT and CDR2 YENEEA come from the germline V gene. The germline V and J ends were trimmed by 1 base and 4 bases, with 11 bases remaining between them. CDR3 length: 14 amino acids.

This clone occurred once. The rearrangement joins TRBV5-5 to TRBJ2-7; TRBD2 is a possible D gene (5 bases). The V end lost 2 bases, the J end lost 7 bases, and 16 bases lay between the germline ends. The germline gives CDR1 SGHKS, CDR2 YYEKEE (reference sequence). The CDR3 is 14 amino acids. The CDR3 loop reads CASSFRLAPKEQYF. CDR3 coding DNA: TGTGCCAGCAGCTTCCGCCTAGCCCCTAAGGAGCAGTACTTC.

The chain joins TRBV19 to TRBJ1-6; D is perhaps TRBD1 (5 bases). This CDR3 has 14 residues. Germline V gene data show CDR1 as LNHDA and CDR2 as SQIVND (reference sequence). Trimming cost V 7 bases and J 0 bases, with 7 bases left between them. This CDR3 is CASTGSSYNSPLHF. The CDR3 DNA reads as TGTGCCAGTACAGGGAGCTCCTATAATTCACCCCTCCACTTT.

The chain links TRBV7-7 to TRBJ2-2; the match to TRBD2 covers 7 bases. The ends lost 4 bases at V and 7 bases at J; junction bases unmatched: 12. The V gene's germline CDR1 is SSHAT and CDR2 FNYEAQ (reference sequence). The CDR3 is 16 residues long. CDR3 region: CASSSREAEAGGELFF. CDR3 DNA sequence: TGTGCCAGCAGCTCACGGGAGGCCGAAGCAGGCGGGGAGCTGTTTTTT.

This clone was counted a single time. The CDR3: CASSQVALGTDTQYF. The CDR3 nucleotides read TGTGCCAGCAGCCAAGTTGCCCTTGGCACAGATACGCAGTATTTT. The chain uses TRBV28 and TRBJ2-3; D gene uncertain. Germline V lookup: CDR1 MDHEN, CDR2 SYDVKM. V was pared by 6 bases and J by 1 base, with 14 bases between. This CDR3 has 15 amino acids.

The chain uses TRBV2 and TRBJ2-1; 8 bases are a match to TRBD2. The CDR3 is made up of 13 amino acids. Trimming cost V 10 bases and J 6 bases; bases outside gene matches: 8. Per germline, CDR1 SNHLY and CDR2 FYNNEI. CDR3 loop: CATKAGEFNEQFF. The CDR3 DNA follows: TGTGCCACCAAAGCGGGAGAGTTCAATGAGCAGTTCTTC.

The chain recombines TRBV4-1 with TRBJ2-7; 7 bases align to TRBD1. Losses at the gene ends were 6 bases for V and 2 bases for J; bases not matched to a gene: 13. Germline assignment: CDR1 MGHRA and CDR2 YSYEKL. The CDR3 covers 16 residues. The CDR3 reads CASSLGQAEFPYEQYF. Written as DNA, the CDR3 is TGCGCCAGCAGTCTCGGACAGGCCGAGTTTCCCTACGAGCAGTACTTC.

The CDR3 nucleotides are TGCGCCAGCAGCCCGAACAGGGACTTCAATCAGCCCCAGCATTTT. It codes for CASSPNRDFNQPQHF. The chain employs TRBV4-3 and TRBJ1-5, with D possibly being TRBD1 (6 bases). V was trimmed by 4 bases and J by 3 bases, leaving 13 bases between them. There are 15 residues in the CDR3. Germline lookup yields CDR1 LGHNA and CDR2 YSLEER.